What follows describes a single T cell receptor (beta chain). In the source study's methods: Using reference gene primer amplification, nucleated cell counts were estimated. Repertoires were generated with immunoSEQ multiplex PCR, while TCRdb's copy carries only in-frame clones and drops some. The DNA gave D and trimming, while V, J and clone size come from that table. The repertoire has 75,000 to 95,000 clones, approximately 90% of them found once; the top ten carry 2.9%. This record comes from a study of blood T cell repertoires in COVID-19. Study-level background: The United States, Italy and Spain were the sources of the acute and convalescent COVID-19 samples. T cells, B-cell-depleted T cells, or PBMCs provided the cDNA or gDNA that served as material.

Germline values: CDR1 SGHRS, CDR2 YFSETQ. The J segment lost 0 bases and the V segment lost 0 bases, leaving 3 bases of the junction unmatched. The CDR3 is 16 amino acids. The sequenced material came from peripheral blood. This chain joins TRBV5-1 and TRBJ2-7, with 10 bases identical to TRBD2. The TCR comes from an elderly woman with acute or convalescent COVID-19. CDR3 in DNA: TGCGCCAGCAGCTTGGCGCTAGCGGGAGCCTCCTACGAGCAGTACTTC. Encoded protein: CASSLALAGASYEQYF.